This T cell receptor beta chain appears in the sequencing data of a study of T cell responses to AZD1222 COVID-19 vaccine. On the study more broadly: The study pooled second doses at about 4 or about 12 weeks. Whole-study results and caveats: Spike-wide vaccine-associated CD4 TCRs dominated at 160-218 and 743-854.

To note about this clone: Antigen unknown.

Germline CDR1 is SGHRS and CDR2 is YFSETQ. The CDR3 has 15 amino acids. V was cut by 4 bases and J by 3 bases, with 13 bases left in between. Produced via immunoSEQ multiplex PCR; TCRdb's table is partial and in-frame only. The table lists 90,000 to 120,000 clones, approximately 90% of them singletons. This rearrangement joins TRBV5-1 to TRBJ2-2; TRBD1 is a possible D gene (6 bases). The sequencing here drew on peripheral blood, taken on day 0 of AZD1222 vaccination. This sequence originates from an adult in good health. The CDR3 nucleotides are TGCGCCAGCAGCGTTTCACAGGGTTACACCGGGGAGCTGTTTTTT. The encoded protein is CASSVSQGYTGELFF.